This T cell receptor beta chain is from a study of blood T cell repertoires in COVID-19. The protocol was immunoSEQ multiplex PCR, while the TCRdb copy is restricted to in-frame clones and leaves out a portion. In the table there are more than 300,000 clones, approximately 84% of which are singletons. Enrollees, about 18 to 95 years old, lived in around 23 US areas. The CDR3 covers 12 residues. Germline V gives CDR1 SGHTA, CDR2 FQGNSA. Trimming took 5 bases from V and 10 from J, leaving 12 bases between them. This clone has just one count. The TCR comes from a man aged 30 to 45 who had recovered from COVID-19. The specimen sequenced was PBMCs or T cells enriched from blood (not recorded which). The chain is built from TRBV7-2 and TRBJ2-1; possibly TRBD1 for D (5 bases). The CDR3 loop is CASSQDTLEQFF. The CDR3 region has the DNA TGTGCCAGCAGCCAGGACACCCTAGAGCAGTTCTTC.